Listed below are T cell receptor beta chains from one sample, sequenced in a study of OX40 agonist ivuxolimab in advanced cancers. Only in-frame clones appear in the TCRdb table, and some are missing; sequencing was by immunoSEQ multiplex PCR. Among tens of thousands of clones listed, roughly 83% were seen once. The specimen comprised CD4+ or CD8+ T cells sorted from blood, sampled in a trial of the OX40 agonist ivuxolimab. These TCRs come from an adult with an advanced solid tumor such as melanoma, head and neck, liver or kidney cancer. Both conserved end residues are part of each CDR3. A D gene is named only where the DNA matches it firmly. The size field is filled for only some rows; it gives once, few, many or a size class.

j_call: TRBJ2-1; d_call: -; v_call: TRBV10-3; clone_size: -; cdr3_nt: TGTGCCATCAGTGACCCCCGTCGGGGACCCAAAAACAATGAGCAGTTCTTC; cdr3_aa: CAISDPRRGPKNNEQFF
j_call: TRBJ1-2; d_call: -; v_call: TRBV10-3; clone_size: few; cdr3_nt: TGTGCCATCAGTGAGTCCTTTGGGGGCTACACCTTC; cdr3_aa: CAISESFGGYTF
j_call: TRBJ1-4; d_call: TRBD1; v_call: TRBV5-1; clone_size: -; cdr3_nt: TGCGCCAGCAGCAAAGGGACAGGGAATAATGAAAAACTGTTTTTT; cdr3_aa: CASSKGTGNNEKLFF
j_call: TRBJ2-7; d_call: TRBD1; v_call: TRBV7-2; clone_size: -; cdr3_nt: TGTGCCAGCAGCGTACAGGGGAGCTCCTACGAGCAGTACTTC; cdr3_aa: CASSVQGSSYEQYF
j_call: TRBJ2-3; d_call: TRBD2; v_call: TRBV7-3; clone_size: -; cdr3_nt: TGTGCCAGCAGCCCCGGGGGGGCATTCACAGATACGCAGTATTTT; cdr3_aa: CASSPGGAFTDTQYF
j_call: TRBJ2-7; d_call: -; v_call: TRBV5-4; clone_size: -; cdr3_nt: TGTGCCAGCAGCTTGCCAGGTGCCGGAAACTACGAGCAGTACTTC; cdr3_aa: CASSLPGAGNYEQYF
j_call: TRBJ1-4; d_call: -; v_call: TRBV21-1; clone_size: -; cdr3_nt: TGTGCCAGCAGCATTGGGCACAGGGTGGATGAAAAACTGTTTTTT; cdr3_aa: CASSIGHRVDEKLFF
j_call: TRBJ2-1; d_call: TRBD2; v_call: TRBV9; clone_size: -; cdr3_nt: TGTGCCAGCAGCGTTGTCGGACTAGCGGGGTATGAGCAGTTCTTC; cdr3_aa: CASSVVGLAGYEQFF
j_call: TRBJ2-3; d_call: -; v_call: TRBV5-1; clone_size: many; cdr3_nt: TGCGCCAGCAGCTTGTTTGAGGGAGGCACAGATACGCAGTATTTT; cdr3_aa: CASSLFEGGTDTQYF
j_call: TRBJ1-2; d_call: -; v_call: TRBV5-4; clone_size: -; cdr3_nt: TGTGCCAGCAGCTCATCGGGGGAGTACTATGGCTACACCTTC; cdr3_aa: CASSSSGEYYGYTF
j_call: TRBJ1-4; d_call: TRBD1; v_call: TRBV25-1; clone_size: -; cdr3_nt: TGTGCCAGCAGTGTTCACAGGGGCGGGGGTGAAAAACTGTTTTTT; cdr3_aa: CASSVHRGGGEKLFF
j_call: TRBJ2-4; d_call: -; v_call: TRBV27; clone_size: few; cdr3_nt: TGTGCCAGCAGTTTCACAGGCGGTATTCAAAACATTCAGTACTTC; cdr3_aa: CASSFTGGIQNIQYF
j_call: TRBJ2-5; d_call: -; v_call: TRBV7-6; clone_size: -; cdr3_nt: TGTGCCAGCAGCTTCCCCGGGGCAGAGACCCAGTACTTC; cdr3_aa: CASSFPGAETQYF
j_call: TRBJ1-1; d_call: TRBD1; v_call: TRBV7-8; clone_size: few; cdr3_nt: TGTGCCAGCAGCTTAGATGACAGGGGCATCACTGAAGCTTTCTTT; cdr3_aa: CASSLDDRGITEAFF
j_call: TRBJ1-1; d_call: TRBD1; v_call: TRBV11-2; clone_size: many; cdr3_nt: TGTGCCAGCGCACGACAGGGGTACACTGAAGCTTTCTTT; cdr3_aa: CASARQGYTEAFF
j_call: TRBJ2-3; d_call: -; v_call: TRBV7-3; clone_size: once; cdr3_nt: TGTGCCAGCAGCCAGAATAGGAAAGATACGCAGTATTTT; cdr3_aa: CASSQNRKDTQYF
j_call: TRBJ1-1; d_call: -; v_call: TRBV7-9; clone_size: -; cdr3_nt: TGTGCCAGCAGCTTAGTGGGCTTGAACACTGAAGCTTTCTTT; cdr3_aa: CASSLVGLNTEAFF
j_call: TRBJ1-2; d_call: -; v_call: TRBV7-2; clone_size: -; cdr3_nt: TGTGCCAGCACCTACAGGGAAGCGTACTATGGCTACACCTTC; cdr3_aa: CASTYREAYYGYTF
j_call: TRBJ1-4; d_call: -; v_call: TRBV4-3; clone_size: -; cdr3_nt: TGCGCCAGCAGCCAACGTCACGGGAGCGGGGAAAAACTGTTTTTT; cdr3_aa: CASSQRHGSGEKLFF
j_call: TRBJ1-1; d_call: -; v_call: TRBV20-1; clone_size: -; cdr3_nt: TGCAGTGCTAGTTGGGGCCCCGAAGCTTTCTTT; cdr3_aa: CSASWGPEAFF
j_call: TRBJ1-1; d_call: -; v_call: TRBV7-9; clone_size: -; cdr3_nt: TGTGCCAGCAGCTTACGACGGGATGTAGCTTTCTTT; cdr3_aa: CASSLRRDVAFF
j_call: TRBJ2-1; d_call: -; v_call: TRBV7-9; clone_size: -; cdr3_nt: TGTGCCAGCAGCCGGGGGTGGACAGGTCCCTACAATGAGCAGTTCTTC; cdr3_aa: CASSRGWTGPYNEQFF
j_call: TRBJ2-1; d_call: -; v_call: TRBV19; clone_size: once; cdr3_nt: TGTGCCAGTACCCCTTCAGGGTCCCATGAGCAGTTCTTC; cdr3_aa: CASTPSGSHEQFF
j_call: TRBJ1-3; d_call: -; v_call: TRBV27; clone_size: -; cdr3_nt: TGTGCCAGCAGTTTATCGTACAGCAATTCTGGAAACACCATATATTTT; cdr3_aa: CASSLSYSNSGNTIYF
j_call: TRBJ2-7; d_call: -; v_call: TRBV18; clone_size: once; cdr3_nt: TGTGCCAGCTCACCACCGGGTCTCCCCTACGAGCAGTACTTC; cdr3_aa: CASSPPGLPYEQYF
j_call: TRBJ1-2; d_call: -; v_call: TRBV5-1; clone_size: few; cdr3_nt: TGCGCCAGCAGCTTGGACGTCTATGGCTACACCTTC; cdr3_aa: CASSLDVYGYTF